Here is one TCR beta chain with its context. Antigen: not known. The entry originates in a study of cytomegalovirus exposure and HLA in healthy donors. Study-level findings and limits: Later, TCR association rates were found to vary by HLA locus, highest for DRB1 and lowest for HLA-C. Sequencing likely generated an artifact that appeared as a cluster of highly shared sequence variants. TCR beta V segments were, for the most part, productive about 87% or about 30% of the time in an earlier analysis.

Healthy bone marrow donors made up the cohort. The PCR employed 60 Vbeta primers together with 13 Jbeta primers. Libraries were prepared by immunoSEQ multiplex PCR; TCRdb keeps only in-frame clonotypes and omits some of them. The profile shows about 96,000 clones, approximately 75% of them singletons. Material for sequencing was PBMCs. This TCR came from a female donor in good health and CMV-seropositive.

For the CDR3, the DNA is TGTGCCAGCAGTACTGACAGGGGTTACGGTAATGAGCAGTTCTTC. Residues: CASSTDRGYGNEQFF. The chain uses TRBV6-4 and TRBJ2-1, with 8 bases matching TRBD1. J was trimmed by 7 bases and V by 5 bases; bases with no gene match: 10. The CDR3 spans 15 residues. Germline CDR1 MRHNA, CDR2 SNTAGT.